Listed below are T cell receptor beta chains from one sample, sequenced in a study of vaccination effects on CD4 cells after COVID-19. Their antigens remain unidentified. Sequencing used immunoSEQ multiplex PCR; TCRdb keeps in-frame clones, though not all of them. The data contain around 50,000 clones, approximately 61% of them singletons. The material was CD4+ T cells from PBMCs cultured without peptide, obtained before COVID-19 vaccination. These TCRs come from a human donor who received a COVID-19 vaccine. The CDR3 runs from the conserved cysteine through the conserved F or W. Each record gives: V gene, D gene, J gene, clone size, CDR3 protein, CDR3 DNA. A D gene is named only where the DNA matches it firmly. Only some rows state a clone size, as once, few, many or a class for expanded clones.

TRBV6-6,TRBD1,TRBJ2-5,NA,CASRPMGQRPETQYF,TGTGCCAGCAGGCCCATGGGACAGCGCCCGGAGACCCAGTACTTC
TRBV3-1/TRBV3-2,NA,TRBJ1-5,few,CASSIGQLNQPQHF,TGTGCCAGCAGCATCGGACAGCTTAATCAGCCCCAGCATTTT
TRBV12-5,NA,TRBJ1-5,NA,CASGLEGGNQPQHF,TGTGCTAGTGGTTTGGAGGGGGGGAATCAGCCCCAGCATTTT
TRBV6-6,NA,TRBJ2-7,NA,CASTQTAKSYEQYF,TGTGCCAGCACCCAGACAGCAAAGTCCTACGAGCAGTACTTC
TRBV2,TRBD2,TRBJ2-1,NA,CASSRLASYNEQFF,TGTGCCAGCTCCAGACTAGCCTCCTACAATGAGCAGTTCTTC
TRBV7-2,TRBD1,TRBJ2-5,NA,CASSHRTGLGETQYF,TGTGCCAGCAGCCACAGGACAGGGCTGGGAGAGACCCAGTACTTC
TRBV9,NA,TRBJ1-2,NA,CASSARQADGYTF,TGTGCCAGCAGCGCTCGACAGGCTGATGGCTACACCTTC
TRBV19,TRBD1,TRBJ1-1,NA,CASSMGQGARSEAFF,TGTGCCAGTAGCATGGGACAGGGGGCCAGGAGTGAAGCTTTCTTT
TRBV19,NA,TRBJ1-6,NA,CASTEGGARGSPLHF,TGTGCCAGTACCGAGGGGGGGGCGAGGGGGTCACCCCTCCACTTT
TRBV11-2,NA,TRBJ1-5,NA,CASSLAGGPSQPQHF,TGTGCCAGCAGCTTAGCGGGAGGGCCCTCACAGCCCCAGCATTTT
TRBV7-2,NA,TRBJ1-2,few,CASSSQDYYGYTF,TGTGCCAGCTCGTCGCAGGACTACTATGGCTACACCTTC
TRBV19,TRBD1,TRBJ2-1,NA,CASSNGGQGWNEQFF,TGTGCCAGTAGCAACGGGGGACAGGGGTGGAATGAGCAGTTCTTC
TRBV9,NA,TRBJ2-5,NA,CASSVGNPIQETQYF,TGTGCCAGCAGCGTAGGAAATCCCATCCAAGAGACCCAGTACTTC
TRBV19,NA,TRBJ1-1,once,CASQQDSPTLLAFF,TGTGCCAGTCAACAGGACAGCCCAACTCTCCTAGCTTTCTTT
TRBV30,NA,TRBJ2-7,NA,CAWSPQGYEQYF,TGTGCCTGGAGTCCACAGGGCTACGAGCAGTACTTC
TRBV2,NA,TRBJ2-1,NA,CASSGNEQFF,TGTGCCAGCAGTGGGAATGAGCAGTTCTTC
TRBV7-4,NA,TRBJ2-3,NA,CASSLAGSWRVTEDTQYF,TGTGCCAGCAGCTTAGCGGGGTCGTGGCGGGTAACTGAGGATACGCAGTATTTT
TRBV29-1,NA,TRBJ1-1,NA,CSVTKTAMNTEAFF,TGCAGCGTTACGAAGACGGCTATGAACACTGAAGCTTTCTTT
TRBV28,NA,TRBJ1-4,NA,CASSSGVLEGKLFF,TGTGCCAGCAGCTCAGGGGTTCTAGAGGGAAAACTGTTTTTT
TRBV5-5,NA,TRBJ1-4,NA,CASSLLGQQNEKLFF,TGTGCCAGCAGCTTATTGGGGCAGCAGAATGAAAAACTGTTTTTT
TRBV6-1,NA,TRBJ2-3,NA,CASSEGLADTQYF,TGTGCCAGCAGTGAAGGTCTAGCAGATACGCAGTATTTT
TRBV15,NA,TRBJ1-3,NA,CATRRVNSGNTIYF,TGTGCCACCAGGAGGGTTAACTCTGGAAACACCATATATTTT
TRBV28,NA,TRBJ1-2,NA,CASSFSGENYGYTF,TGTGCCAGCAGTTTCTCAGGGGAAAACTATGGCTACACCTTC
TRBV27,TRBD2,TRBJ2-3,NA,CASSLPAGPYTDTQYF,TGTGCCAGCAGTTTACCAGCGGGGCCCTACACAGATACGCAGTATTTT
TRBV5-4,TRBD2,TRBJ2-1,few,CASSLLAGGQTYNEQFF,TGTGCCAGCAGCTTATTAGCGGGAGGCCAGACCTACAATGAGCAGTTCTTC
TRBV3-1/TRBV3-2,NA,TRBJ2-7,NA,CASSQVPSYEQYF,TGTGCCAGCAGCCAAGTCCCCTCCTACGAGCAGTACTTC
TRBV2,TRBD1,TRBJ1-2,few,CASSEGQGTDGYTF,TGTGCCAGCAGTGAAGGACAGGGAACGGATGGCTACACCTTC
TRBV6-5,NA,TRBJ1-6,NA,CASSYGGGSYNSPLHF,TGTGCCAGCAGTTACGGGGGAGGCTCCTATAATTCACCCCTCCACTTT
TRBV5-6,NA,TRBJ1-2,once,CASSPPQGRHGYTF,TGTGCCAGCAGCCCGCCCCAGGGAAGGCACGGCTACACCTTC
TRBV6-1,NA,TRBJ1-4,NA,CASSEHPGPTEKLFF,TGTGCCAGCAGTGAACACCCGGGACCGACGGAAAAACTGTTTTTT
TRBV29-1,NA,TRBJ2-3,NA,CSVEPGTTDTQYF,TGCAGCGTTGAACCCGGGACGACAGATACGCAGTATTTT
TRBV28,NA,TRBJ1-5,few,CASTPTGRPQHF,TGTGCCAGCACCCCGACCGGGAGGCCCCAGCATTTT
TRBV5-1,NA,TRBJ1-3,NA,CASSVGPGEGNTIYF,TGCGCCAGCTCAGTAGGCCCGGGGGAAGGAAACACCATATATTTT
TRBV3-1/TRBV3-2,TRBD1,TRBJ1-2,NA,CASSWGATGGAIRGYTF,TGTGCCAGCAGCTGGGGTGCCACAGGGGGCGCGATACGGGGCTACACCTTC
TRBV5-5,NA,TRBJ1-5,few,CASSLVGGHSVPQHF,TGTGCCAGCAGCTTGGTTGGGGGGCATAGTGTACCCCAGCATTTT
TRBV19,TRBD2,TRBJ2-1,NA,CASSFRLMGLAGLNEQFF,TGTGCCAGTAGTTTCCGCCTGATGGGACTAGCGGGACTAAATGAGCAGTTCTTC
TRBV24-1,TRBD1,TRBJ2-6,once,CATSDATGQGAAGANVLTF,TGTGCCACCAGTGATGCCACGGGACAGGGGGCTGCGGGGGCCAACGTCCTGACTTTC
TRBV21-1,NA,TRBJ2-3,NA,CASSIPGQGVVCTDTQYF,TGTGCCAGCAGCATACCGGGACAGGGGGTAGTTTGCACAGATACGCAGTATTTT
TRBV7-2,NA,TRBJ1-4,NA,CASSLILGSNEKLFF,TGTGCCAGCAGCTTAATTCTGGGGTCTAATGAAAAACTGTTTTTT
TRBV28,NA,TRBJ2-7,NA,CASSSPVTDEQYF,TGTGCCAGCAGCTCCCCCGTTACTGACGAGCAGTACTTC
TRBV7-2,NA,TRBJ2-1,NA,CASSLISGTLNEQFF,TGTGCCAGCAGTCTCATTAGCGGTACGTTGAATGAGCAGTTCTTC
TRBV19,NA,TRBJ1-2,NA,CASSRRTGQQGYGYTF,TGTGCCAGTAGTCGACGTACAGGGCAGCAGGGCTATGGCTACACCTTC
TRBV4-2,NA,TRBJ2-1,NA,CASSHGGRSSYNEQFF,TGTGCCAGCAGCCACGGGGGGCGGAGCTCCTACAATGAGCAGTTCTTC
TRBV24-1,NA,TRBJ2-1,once,CATSDATGSSYNEQFF,TGTGCCACCAGTGATGCCACAGGGAGCTCCTACAATGAGCAGTTCTTC
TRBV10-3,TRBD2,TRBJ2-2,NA,CAISRTSGGPPATGELFF,TGTGCCATCAGTCGGACTAGCGGGGGTCCCCCGGCCACCGGGGAGCTGTTTTTT
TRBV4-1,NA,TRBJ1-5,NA,CASSQEFRDIGQPQHF,TGCGCCAGCAGCCAAGAATTCCGGGACATCGGACAGCCCCAGCATTTT
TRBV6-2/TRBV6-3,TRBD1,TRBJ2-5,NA,CASSRQGDPQETQYF,TGTGCCAGCAGTAGACAGGGGGACCCCCAAGAGACCCAGTACTTC
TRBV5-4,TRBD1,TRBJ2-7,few,CASSSEPGQASYEQYF,TGTGCCAGCAGCTCAGAGCCGGGACAGGCGTCCTACGAGCAGTACTTC
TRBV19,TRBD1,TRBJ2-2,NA,CASAWDSANTGELFF,TGTGCCAGCGCCTGGGACAGCGCGAACACCGGGGAGCTGTTTTTT